The clone carrying this T cell receptor (beta chain) showed up just a few times. Distinct nucleotide sequences in the sample also encode this CDR3. TCRdb keeps only in-frame clones here, not all; method: immunoSEQ multiplex PCR. The sample includes tens of thousands of clones, around 96% of them seen just once. Trimming stripped 2 bases from V and 2 bases from J, with 6 bases between. The CDR3 consists of 13 residues. Germline V gene sequence: CDR1 MNHEY, CDR2 SMNVEV (reference sequence). This entry is derived from a study of technical replicates of blood from several donors. V gene TRBV27 combines with J gene TRBJ1-2; no definite D call. The sequence was obtained from a human donor in good health. Material: T cells isolated from PBMCs. The CDR3 DNA sequence: TGTGCCAGCAGTTTAGGTCAGAACTATGGCTACACCTTC. Amino acids: CASSLGQNYGYTF.